These T cell receptor beta chains were read from a single sample in a study of cytomegalovirus exposure and HLA in healthy donors. The method was immunoSEQ multiplex PCR; TCRdb's version includes in-frame clones alone and lacks a portion of them. The sample carries roughly 150,000 clones, more than 60% recorded once. Sequenced input: PBMCs. These receptors were taken from a man aged 25 to 40 in good health and CMV-seropositive. Each CDR3 is given with its conserved first and last residue. Fields, in order: D gene, J gene, V gene, clone size, CDR3 length, CDR3 protein, CDR3 DNA. D genes are given only for firm matches. Size is omitted from some rows. Given values are once, few, many or a class for expanded clones.

NA | TRBJ2-3 | TRBV7-9 | once | 15 | CASSLASMAADTQYF | TGTGCCAGCAGCTTAGCGAGCATGGCGGCAGATACGCAGTATTTT
TRBD1 | TRBJ2-4 | TRBV19 | NA | 13 | CASNGQGANIQYF | TGTGCCAGTAATGGACAGGGGGCCAACATTCAGTACTTC
NA | TRBJ2-7 | TRBV15 | NA | 13 | CATSPGAVYEQYF | TGTGCCACCAGCCCAGGGGCGGTCTACGAGCAGTACTTC
NA | TRBJ1-5 | TRBV19 | NA | 14 | CASRVTGADQPQHF | TGTGCCAGTAGGGTCACGGGAGCCGACCAGCCCCAGCATTTT
NA | TRBJ1-2 | TRBV9 | once | 13 | CASSVAGEHGYTF | TGTGCCAGCAGCGTGGCGGGGGAACATGGCTACACCTTC
TRBD1 | TRBJ1-1 | TRBV6-1 | NA | 14 | CASSLQGAGTEAFF | TGTGCCAGCAGTCTCCAGGGGGCAGGCACTGAAGCTTTCTTT
TRBD2 | TRBJ2-2 | TRBV19 | few | 18 | CASSIGGTSGWDTGELFF | TGTGCCAGTAGTATAGGAGGCACTAGCGGGTGGGACACCGGGGAGCTGTTTTTT
TRBD2 | TRBJ2-7 | TRBV6-1 | NA | 13 | CASQGLAGVEQYF | TGTGCCAGCCAGGGACTAGCGGGAGTCGAGCAGTACTTC
TRBD2 | TRBJ2-3 | TRBV6-1 | few | 15 | CASSGTSGSPDTQYF | TGTGCCAGCAGCGGGACTAGCGGGAGCCCAGATACGCAGTATTTT
NA | TRBJ2-5 | TRBV9 | NA | 14 | CASSLEGGQGTQYF | TGTGCCAGCAGCTTAGAAGGGGGTCAGGGGACCCAGTACTTC
NA | TRBJ1-4 | TRBV18 | NA | 13 | CASSPLRDEKLFF | TGTGCCAGCTCACCGCTTCGAGATGAAAAACTGTTTTTT
NA | TRBJ2-5 | TRBV9 | NA | 14 | CASSRGLDQETQYF | TGTGCCAGCAGTCGAGGACTGGATCAAGAGACCCAGTACTTC
TRBD2 | TRBJ2-2 | TRBV5-6 | few | 16 | CASSLGLATNTGELFF | TGTGCCAGCAGCCTCGGACTAGCGACGAACACCGGGGAGCTGTTTTTT
NA | TRBJ2-1 | TRBV7-9 | NA | 15 | CSSNPIQGPVLEQFF | TGTTCCAGCAACCCAATACAGGGCCCCGTTTTGGAGCAGTTCTTC
NA | TRBJ2-2 | TRBV28 | few | 15 | CASRPVGGYTGELFF | TGTGCCAGCAGACCCGTAGGAGGGTACACCGGGGAGCTGTTTTTT
TRBD2 | TRBJ2-1 | TRBV19 | NA | 15 | CASSLAGVVYNEQFF | TGTGCCAGTAGTTTAGCGGGAGTTGTCTACAATGAGCAGTTCTTC
NA | TRBJ1-4 | TRBV30 | NA | 12 | CAWKSRVEKLFF | TGTGCCTGGAAAAGCAGGGTTGAAAAACTGTTTTTT
NA | TRBJ2-7 | TRBV21-1 | NA | 14 | CASSSLDSGCEQYF | TGTGCCAGCAGCTCCCTAGACTCAGGGTGCGAGCAGTACTTC
NA | TRBJ1-5 | TRBV6-6 | NA | 15 | CASTQVEDRHQPQHF | TGTGCCAGCACCCAAGTGGAGGACAGACATCAGCCCCAGCATTTT
NA | TRBJ1-3 | TRBV7-9 | NA | 11 | CASRSGNTIYF | TGTGCCAGCAGGAGTGGAAACACCATATATTTT
NA | TRBJ2-1 | TRBV5-5 | NA | 15 | CASSLAASSYNEQFF | TGTGCCAGCAGCTTGGCCGCTAGCTCCTACAATGAGCAGTTCTTC
NA | TRBJ2-1 | TRBV28 | NA | 16 | CASSLNLGTPYNEQFF | TGTGCCAGCAGCCTTAACCTTGGGACTCCCTACAATGAGCAGTTCTTC
NA | TRBJ2-2 | TRBV27 | NA | 14 | CASKDNANTGELFF | TGTGCCAGCAAGGACAACGCGAACACCGGGGAGCTGTTTTTT
TRBD2 | TRBJ2-7 | TRBV4-1 | once | 16 | CASSQREGIRDYEQYF | TGCGCCAGCAGCCAACGGGAGGGAATTAGGGACTACGAGCAGTACTTC
TRBD1 | TRBJ1-2 | TRBV28 | NA | 16 | CASRLPGQGAFRGYTF | TGTGCCAGCAGATTACCGGGACAGGGGGCTTTTAGAGGCTACACCTTC
TRBD2 | TRBJ2-7 | TRBV27 | few | 16 | CASSFSLTSGSYEQYF | TGTGCCAGCAGTTTTTCTTTGACTAGCGGATCCTACGAGCAGTACTTC
TRBD1 | TRBJ1-2 | TRBV25-1 | NA | 16 | CASSLPLGGSDYGYTF | TGTGCCAGCAGTCTACCCTTAGGGGGCAGCGACTATGGCTACACCTTC
NA | TRBJ2-7 | TRBV6-1 | few | 15 | CASSGPTGGTYEQYF | TGTGCCAGCAGTGGACCGACGGGCGGGACCTACGAGCAGTACTTC
TRBD1 | TRBJ2-5 | TRBV9 | few | 17 | CASSVRQGAGGQETQYF | TGTGCCAGCAGCGTAAGGCAGGGTGCAGGGGGCCAAGAGACCCAGTACTTC
TRBD2 | TRBJ2-4 | TRBV30 | NA | 16 | CAWSYLSGIAKNIQYF | TGTGCCTGGAGCTACCTTAGCGGGATAGCCAAAAACATTCAGTACTTC
NA | TRBJ2-5 | TRBV6-1 | NA | 11 | CASSERGTQYF | TGTGCCAGCAGTGAAAGAGGGACCCAGTACTTC
TRBD2 | TRBJ2-7 | TRBV5-5 | NA | 15 | CASSSGLAPAYEQYF | TGTGCCAGCAGCTCGGGACTAGCGCCCGCCTACGAGCAGTACTTC
NA | TRBJ2-2 | TRBV7-8 | NA | 16 | CASSYIGGANTGELFF | TGTGCCAGCAGCTATATTGGGGGGGCAAACACCGGGGAGCTGTTTTTT
NA | TRBJ1-5 | TRBV6-5 | NA | 15 | CASSPFATGNQPQHF | TGTGCCAGCAGTCCGTTCGCGACTGGCAATCAGCCCCAGCATTTT
TRBD2 | TRBJ2-1 | TRBV11-2 | once | 16 | CASSVGTSGGNNEQFF | TGTGCCAGCAGCGTTGGGACTAGCGGAGGTAACAATGAGCAGTTCTTC
NA | TRBJ2-2 | TRBV21-1 | few | 16 | CASSKRKGGNTGELFF | TGTGCCAGCAGCAAAAGAAAAGGAGGGAACACCGGGGAGCTGTTTTTT
NA | TRBJ2-5 | TRBV25-1 | NA | 18 | CASSELSQGWGYQETQYF | TGTGCCAGCAGTGAATTGTCCCAGGGGTGGGGGTACCAAGAGACCCAGTACTTC